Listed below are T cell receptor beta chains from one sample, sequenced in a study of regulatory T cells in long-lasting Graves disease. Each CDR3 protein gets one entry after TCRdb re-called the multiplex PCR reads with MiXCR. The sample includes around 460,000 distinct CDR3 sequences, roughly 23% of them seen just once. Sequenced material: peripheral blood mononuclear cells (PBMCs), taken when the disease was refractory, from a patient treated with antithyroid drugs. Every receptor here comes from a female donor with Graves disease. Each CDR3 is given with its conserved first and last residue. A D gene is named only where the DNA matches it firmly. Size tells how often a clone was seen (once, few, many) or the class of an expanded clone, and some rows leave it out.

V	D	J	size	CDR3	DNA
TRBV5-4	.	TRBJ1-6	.	CASKPDGAYNSPLHF	TGTGCCAGCAAGCCTGACGGCGCGTATAATTCACCCCTCCACTTT
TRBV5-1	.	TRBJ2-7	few	CASSFLPYSYEQYF	TGCGCCAGCAGCTTTCTCCCGTACTCCTACGAGCAGTACTTC
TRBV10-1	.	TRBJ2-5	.	CARKGAVKQETQYF	TGCGCCAGGAAGGGAGCGGTTAAGCAAGAGACCCAGTACTTC
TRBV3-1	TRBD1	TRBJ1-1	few	CASSPRPTGAPEAFF	TGTGCCAGCAGCCCACGCCCGACAGGGGCGCCTGAAGCTTTCTTT
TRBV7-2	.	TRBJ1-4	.	CASSPQEATNEKLFF	TGTGCCAGCAGCCCCCAGGAAGCAACTAATGAAAAACTGTTTTTT
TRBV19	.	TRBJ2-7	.	CASSSPFGAYEQYF	TGTGCCAGTAGTAGCCCCTTCGGGGCGTACGAGCAGTACTTC
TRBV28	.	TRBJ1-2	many	CASSWTGTANYGYTF	TGTGCCAGCAGTTGGACCGGGACGGCGAACTATGGCTACACCTTC
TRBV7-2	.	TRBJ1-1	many	CASSSGVGTEAFF	TGTGCCAGCAGCTCGGGAGTGGGAACTGAAGCTTTCTTT
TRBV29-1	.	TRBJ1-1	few	CSVSGMNTEAFF	TGCAGCGTTAGTGGCATGAACACTGAAGCTTTCTTT
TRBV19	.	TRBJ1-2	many	CASSNRQPGDYGYTF	TGTGCCAGTAGCAATCGACAGCCCGGCGACTATGGCTACACCTTC
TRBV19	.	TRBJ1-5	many	CASSQTASNQPQHF	TGTGCCAGTAGCCAGACAGCGAGCAATCAGCCCCAGCATTTT
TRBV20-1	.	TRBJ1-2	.	CSARFRTASWYLAYGYTF	TGCAGTGCTAGATTCCGAACAGCGTCCTGGTACCTCGCCTATGGCTACACCTTC